This TCR beta chain was captured in a study of beta chain features in type 1 diabetes. Findings of the study overall: Type 1 diabetes patients showed a moderate but significant shortening of TCRB CDR3s in all four CD4+ subsets.

There are 13 residues in the CDR3. V gave up 8 bases and J gave up 10 bases, with 18 bases separating them. Germline assignment: CDR1 MNHEY and CDR2 SVGAGI. This clone was observed a handful of times. Its antigen is still unknown. Sequenced material consisted of expressed TCRB transcripts (all of the isolated RNA was reverse transcribed). The repertoire was sequenced with immunoSEQ multiplex PCR; TCRdb's copy has only in-frame clones and lacks some. The profile shows about 710,000 clones, 11% to 15% of them singletons. The material sequenced was naive CD4+ T cells from blood. This TCR was sampled from a man aged 18 to 30 with type 1 diabetes. The chain links TRBV6-5 to TRBJ1-5; D is ambiguous. In DNA form, the CDR3 reads TGTGCCAGCCAGGTGAACAGCCTTGGTCCCCAGCATTTT. Protein sequence: CASQVNSLGPQHF.